This T cell receptor (beta chain) was captured by sequencing in a study of T-cell memory formation after mild COVID-19. This clonotype came up once. Its antigen is as yet unknown. It was 5'RACE with constant-segment primers that produced the TCR alpha and TCR beta cDNA libraries, which carried sample barcodes and UMIs. MiXCR, applied by TCRdb to the 5' RACE reads, yields one record per CDR3 protein. The sample records a few hundred thousand distinct CDR3 sequences, 8% to 10% being singletons. The germline V gene has CDR1 SGHRS and CDR2 YFSETQ. J gave up 1 base and V 5 bases, and 0 bases lay outside the gene matches. The CDR3 extends over 14 amino acids. Study results and limitations: SARS-CoV-2 specificity of second-wave clones peaking day 37 was unconfirmed. Cross-reactive memory seemingly joined, as some responding clones were found in pre-infection memory. A second wave expanding day 15 to 37 was CD4+-biased; contracting clones were balanced.

V usage is TRBV5-1 and J usage is TRBJ2-6; 7 bases are shared with TRBD2. The receptor was isolated from a young man who had mild COVID-19 (a few samples of this study predate the infection). Cell type and time point are not known. Sequencing input: PBMCs or a T cell subset sorted from them (not recorded which). This chain's CDR3 is CASRRESGANVLTF. The CDR3 region has the DNA TGCGCCAGCAGGCGGGAGTCTGGGGCCAACGTCCTGACTTTC.